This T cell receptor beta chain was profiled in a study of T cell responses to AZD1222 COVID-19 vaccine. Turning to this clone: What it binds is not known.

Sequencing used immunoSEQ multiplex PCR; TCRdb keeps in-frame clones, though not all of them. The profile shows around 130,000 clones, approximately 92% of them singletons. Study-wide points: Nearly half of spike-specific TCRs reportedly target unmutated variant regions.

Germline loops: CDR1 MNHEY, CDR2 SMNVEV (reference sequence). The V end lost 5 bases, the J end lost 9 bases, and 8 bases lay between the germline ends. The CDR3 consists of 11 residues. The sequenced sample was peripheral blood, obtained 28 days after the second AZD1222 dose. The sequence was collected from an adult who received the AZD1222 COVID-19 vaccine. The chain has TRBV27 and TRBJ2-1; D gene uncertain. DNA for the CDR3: TGTGCCAGCAGTCCAGGTCTTGAGCAGTTCTTC. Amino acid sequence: CASSPGLEQFF.